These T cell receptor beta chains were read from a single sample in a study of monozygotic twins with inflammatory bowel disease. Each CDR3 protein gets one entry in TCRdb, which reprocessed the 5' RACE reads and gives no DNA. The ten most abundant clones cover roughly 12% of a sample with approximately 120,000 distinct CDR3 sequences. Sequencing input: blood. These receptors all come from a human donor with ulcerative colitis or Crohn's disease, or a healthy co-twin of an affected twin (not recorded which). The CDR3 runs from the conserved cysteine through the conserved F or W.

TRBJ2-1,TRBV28,CASSLIRNEQFF
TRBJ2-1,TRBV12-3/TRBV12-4,CASSLPGEQFF
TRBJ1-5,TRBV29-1,CSVATGTGIHSNQPQHF
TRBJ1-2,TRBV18,CASSSTLLQSLYGYTF
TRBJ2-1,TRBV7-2,CASSLFGPPRDEQFF
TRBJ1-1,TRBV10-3,CAISESGTGEGTEAFF
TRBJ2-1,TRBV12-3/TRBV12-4,CASSPGTGSLSYNEQFF
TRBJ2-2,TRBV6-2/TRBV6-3,CASSLTGTSGSFTGELFF
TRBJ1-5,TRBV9,CASSVGGGGNQPQHF
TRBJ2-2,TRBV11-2,CASSFWSSGVRGTGELFF
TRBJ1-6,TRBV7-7,CASDRNRFIRNSPLHF
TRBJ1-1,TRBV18,CASSPGGTEGAFF
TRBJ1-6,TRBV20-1,CSALSLVGYNSPLHF
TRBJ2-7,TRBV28,CASSRRGPYEQYF
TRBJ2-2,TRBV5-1,CASSLPGVNTGELFF
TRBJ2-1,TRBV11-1,CASSLAPVWNEQFF
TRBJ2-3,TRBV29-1,CSALTGGADTRYF
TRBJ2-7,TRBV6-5,CASSYPGVYEQYF
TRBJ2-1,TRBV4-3,CASSQGGRLASNEQFF
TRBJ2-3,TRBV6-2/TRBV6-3,CASSSPTSGGRTDTQYF
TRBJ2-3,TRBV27,CASSLQLPFDTQYF
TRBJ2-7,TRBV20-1,CSAPRLAGLYEQYF
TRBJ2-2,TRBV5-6,CASRYGQGSRIGELFF
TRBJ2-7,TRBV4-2,CASSRERSEADPYEQYF
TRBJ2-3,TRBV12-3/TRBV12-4,CASSQGTADTQYF
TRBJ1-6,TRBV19,CASSIPDRGPNSPLHF
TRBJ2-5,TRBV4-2,CASSQGTSGRQETQYF
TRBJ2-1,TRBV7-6,CASSSGLAVNPNNEQFF
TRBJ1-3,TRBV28,CASGRGTAGNTIYF
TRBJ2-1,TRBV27,CASSLVDPGNEQFF
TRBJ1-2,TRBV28,CASSPTGTGDGYTF
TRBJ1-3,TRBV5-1,CASSLGPEASGNTIYF
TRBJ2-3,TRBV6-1,CASSDSLGGTDTQYF
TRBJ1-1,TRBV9,CASSRRQGGDTEAFF
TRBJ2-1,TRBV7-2,CASRRDWPSYNEQFF
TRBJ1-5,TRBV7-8,CASSLGSGTVNQPQHF
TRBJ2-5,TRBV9,CASSDAGQETQYF
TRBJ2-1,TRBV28,CASSLGRVSEQFF
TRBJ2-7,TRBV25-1,CASSGPGKDISSLDLNYEQYF
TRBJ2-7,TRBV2,CASSDPAGGREQYF
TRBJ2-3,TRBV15,CATRDRSADTQYF
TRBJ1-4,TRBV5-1,CASTELLGENEKLFF
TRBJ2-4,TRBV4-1,CASSQGRVAGGSKNIQYF
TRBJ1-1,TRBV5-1,CASSRKTGESNTEAFF
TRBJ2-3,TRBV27,CASSLISGSGQDTQYF
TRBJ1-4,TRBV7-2,CASSQTGTGGEKLFF
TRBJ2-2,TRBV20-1,CSAPWRGDTGELFF
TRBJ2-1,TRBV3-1,CASSHAPGLAASSSYNEQFF
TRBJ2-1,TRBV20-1,CSARDDRGGRGAYNEQFF
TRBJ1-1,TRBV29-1,CSARTGMNTEAFF
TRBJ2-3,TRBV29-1,CSVEDWKDGDTDTQYF
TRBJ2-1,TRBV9,CASSKDSSYNEQFF
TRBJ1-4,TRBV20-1,CSARIKGGFDEKLFF
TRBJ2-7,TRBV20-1,CSARDGPGGSYSYEQYF
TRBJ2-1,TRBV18,CASSPFSGANNEQFF
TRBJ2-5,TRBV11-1,CASSMGLGNQETQYF
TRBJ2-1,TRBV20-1,CSARDGQGRSSKQFF
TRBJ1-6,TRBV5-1,CASTYTPGFPLHF
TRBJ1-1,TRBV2,CASSLRTGGEREAFF